Described below is a single T cell receptor (beta chain) sequence and its context. Its specificity is unknown. The germline gives CDR1 SGHVS, CDR2 FQNEAQ. The CDR3 loop spans 14 amino acids. The ends were cut back, 4 bases at V and 5 bases at J, with 14 bases in the middle. TCRdb redid the calling of the RT-PCR reads with MiXCR, one entry per CDR3 protein. The profile shows about 830,000 distinct CDR3 sequences, around 18% of them singletons. These data are taken from a study of response to subunit inactivated influenza vaccine. The study's findings and limits: Researchers suggested that each seasonal influenza vaccination recruits few new T cells.

This receptor was taken from a man over 45 who received an inactivated influenza vaccine. This sample comprised PBMCs from blood, obtained roughly 5 days after vaccination. The chain recombines TRBV7-8 with TRBJ2-5; D remains unclear. CDR3: CASSSPPVAETQYF. Written as DNA, the CDR3 is TGTGCCAGCAGCTCACCCCCAGTCGCGGAGACCCAGTACTTC.